The TCR beta chain described here comes from a study of shared clonotypes between healthy human individuals. Whole-study findings and limits: Naive subsets usually exceeded memory subsets in estimated richness.

Here immunoSEQ multiplex PCR was the method, and the copy in TCRdb shows in-frame clones only, minus some. The sample has about 580,000 clones, nearly 98% seen once; the top ten hold 0.3%. Points on this clone: Its specificity is unknown.

Germline CDR1 reads SGHVS; CDR2 reads FNYEAQ. The CDR3 is 15 amino acids. V dropped 1 base and J dropped 2 bases, with 12 bases sitting between them. CD45RO-negative CD8 cells positively selected for CCR7 made up the naive population, which excluded terminally differentiated effector memory CD45RA+ cells. The TCR sequence derives from a man younger than 40 in good health. The sequencing input was naive CD8+ T cells sorted from blood. This chain joins TRBV7-6 and TRBJ2-7; maybe TRBD1 (5 bases). The CDR3 DNA reads TGTGCCAGCAGCTTAGGGCGGCTAGGGGCCTACGAGCAGTACTTC. Amino acids: CASSLGRLGAYEQYF.